The entry below gives a single TCR beta chain sequence along with its context. What this receptor recognizes is not known. Base quality data are lacking; no much larger clone is found one base away. RNA was extracted using the RNeasy kit, and roughly 0.45 to 1 microgram was reverse transcribed with random hexamers. The immunoSEQ multiplex PCR assay, covering 54 Vbeta and 13 Jbeta segments, was used to amplify TCR beta CDR3 regions. Bias from PCR amplification was corrected by using a synthetic template baseline for primer optimization and for computational correction. Under the source paper's analysis protocol: Reads were annotated to V, D and J genes according to IMGT and were analyzed with immunoSEQ Analyzer, with only productive sequences retained. Clonality was calculated as one minus the Shannon entropy normalized by log2 of the number of productive unique sequences. Public and private clones were assessed among the 100 most prevalent clones of each patient and control. Susac-specific clones were defined as absent from healthy and MS cohorts, 1052 published viral clones and other ImmuneACCESS disease sequences. TCRdb redid the processing of the public reads, applying fastp at Q25 and MiXCR, and retained in-frame beta chains. Each record represents a unique CDR3 protein, reported with the most common genes and DNA among its rows. These V and J calls are TCRdb output, not the study's own analysis. The sample has approximately 120,000 distinct CDR3 sequences on record, 80% to 95% of them singletons. The ten largest clones take up around 0.15% of the sample.

This record belongs to a study of CD8 T cells in Susac syndrome (dated by TCRdb to the late 2010s). Regarding the research as a whole: Whether CD8+ T cell activation and differentiation in Susac syndrome was antigen driven was tested using repertoire sequencing.

The junction carries 15 bases between V and J, which are trimmed by 4 bases and 3 bases respectively. Taken from cysteine to phenylalanine, the CDR3 has 15 residues. Only the CDR3 part of the read is kept: 45 bases, read in frame from the first base. The germline V gene sets CDR1 to MGHRA and CDR2 to YSYEKL. Peripheral blood CD8+ and CD4+ T cells from healthy donors, Susac syndrome patients and multiple sclerosis patients were profiled by high-throughput TCR beta sequencing. Healthy donors were included as age- and sex-matched controls. Bulk CD8+ and CD4+ T cells were purified magnetically by negative isolation, whereas CD8+ TEMRA cells were enriched by FACS. Blood was collected in EDTA tubes and processed within 24 hours, with PBMCs isolated through density gradient centrifugation. PBMCs intended for TCR sequencing were cryopreserved in liquid nitrogen and were subsequently thawed in a 37 degrees C water bath. A purity of at least 90% was achieved for sorted or isolated CD4+, CD8+ and CD8+ TEMRA cells.

Broad study findings and their caveats: The number of individuals in the TCR sequencing and HLA analysis was acknowledged as relatively small.

Material: CD4+ T cells from PBMCs. This receptor chain uses TRBV4-1 and TRBJ1-1; the D gene is not confidently resolved. The TCR comes from a human donor in good health. The CDR3 region has the sequence CASSLAGSTYTEAFF. The nucleotide sequence is TGCGCCAGCAGCCTAGCCGGCTCCACGTACACTGAAGCTTTCTTT.